This record concerns one TCR beta chain sequence. No antigen is known for it. The data were obtained in a study of cytomegalovirus exposure and HLA in healthy donors. General study findings and limits: There were some V segments, including TRBV6-2 and TRBV6-3, excluded as indistinguishable.

Researchers ran the PCR with 60 Vbeta and 13 Jbeta primers. The repertoire was sequenced with immunoSEQ multiplex PCR; TCRdb's copy has only in-frame clones and lacks some. The top ten clones hold around 5.8% of a sample with about 78,000 clones, 55% to 75% of them seen once. Germline CDR1 SEHNR, CDR2 FQNEAQ (reference sequence). The V gene lost 5 bases and the J gene lost 7 bases, with 12 bases spanning the gap. The CDR3 runs to 12 residues. The V gene is TRBV7-9, the J gene TRBJ2-7; no definite D call. The sequence was collected from a man aged 25 to 40 in good health and CMV-seropositive. Material: PBMCs. CDR3 loop: CASSADVREQYF. The DNA of the CDR3 is TGTGCCAGCAGCGCGGATGTGAGGGAGCAGTACTTC.